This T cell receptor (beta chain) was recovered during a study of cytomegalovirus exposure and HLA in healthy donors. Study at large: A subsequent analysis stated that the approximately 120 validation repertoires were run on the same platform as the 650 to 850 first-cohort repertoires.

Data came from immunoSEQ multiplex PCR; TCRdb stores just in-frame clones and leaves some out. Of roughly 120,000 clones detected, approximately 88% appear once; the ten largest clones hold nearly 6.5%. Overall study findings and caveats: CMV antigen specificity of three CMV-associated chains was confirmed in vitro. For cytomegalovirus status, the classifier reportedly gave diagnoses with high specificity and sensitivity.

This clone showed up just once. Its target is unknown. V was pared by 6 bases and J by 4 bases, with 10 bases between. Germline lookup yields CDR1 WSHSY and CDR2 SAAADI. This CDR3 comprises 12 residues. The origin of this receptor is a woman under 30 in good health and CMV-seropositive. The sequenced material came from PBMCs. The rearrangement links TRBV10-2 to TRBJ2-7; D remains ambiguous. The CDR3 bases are TGCGCCAGCAGCCAAGACATATACGAGCAGTACTTC. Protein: CASSQDIYEQYF.